Detailed here is one T cell receptor beta chain. The table came from immunoSEQ multiplex PCR; TCRdb's copy has only in-frame clones and leaves some out. The repertoire holds about 70,000 clones, roughly 88% seen once, with roughly 3% in the top ten. The data belong to a study of OX40 agonist ivuxolimab in advanced cancers. Deletions cut 4 bases from V and 8 bases from J, with 15 bases between. This CDR3 contains 14 residues. Germline CDR1 LGHNA, CDR2 YSLEER. The receptor was isolated from an adult with an advanced solid tumor such as melanoma, head and neck, liver or kidney cancer. The chain recombines TRBV4-3 with TRBJ2-1; D assignment may be TRBD1 or TRBD2 (5 bases each). Sequenced material: CD4+ or CD8+ T cells sorted from blood, taken in a trial of the OX40 agonist ivuxolimab. The DNA of the CDR3 is TGCGCCAGCAGCCTCGTAAAGGGACGAGATGAGCAGTTCTTC. Amino acids: CASSLVKGRDEQFF.